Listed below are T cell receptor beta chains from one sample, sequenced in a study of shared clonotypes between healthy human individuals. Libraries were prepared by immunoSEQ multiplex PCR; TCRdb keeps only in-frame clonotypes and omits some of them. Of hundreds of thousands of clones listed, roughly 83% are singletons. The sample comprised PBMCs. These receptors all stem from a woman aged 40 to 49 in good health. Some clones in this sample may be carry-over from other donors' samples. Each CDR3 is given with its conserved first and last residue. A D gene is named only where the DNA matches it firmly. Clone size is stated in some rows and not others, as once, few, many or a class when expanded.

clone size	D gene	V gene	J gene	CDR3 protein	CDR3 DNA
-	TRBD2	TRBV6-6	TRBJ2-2	CASSPLAGGYTGELFF	TGTGCCAGCAGCCCCTTAGCGGGGGGGTACACCGGGGAGCTGTTTTTT
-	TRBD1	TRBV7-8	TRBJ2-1	CASRPQGASGYNEQFF	TGTGCCAGCAGACCACAGGGGGCTAGCGGCTACAATGAGCAGTTCTTC
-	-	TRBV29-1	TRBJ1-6	CSVAKDSSYNSPLHF	TGCAGCGTCGCCAAGGACAGCTCCTATAATTCACCCCTCCACTTT
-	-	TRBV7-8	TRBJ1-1	CASSPPVVYDTEAFF	TGTGCCAGCAGCCCCCCGGTGGTGTACGACACTGAAGCTTTCTTT
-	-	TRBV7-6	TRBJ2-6	CASSSVPGQDSGANVLTF	TGTGCCAGCAGCTCAGTCCCGGGACAAGACTCTGGGGCCAACGTCCTGACTTTC
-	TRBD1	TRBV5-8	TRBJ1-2	CASSPRQGANYGYTF	TGTGCCAGCAGCCCGAGACAGGGGGCGAACTATGGCTACACCTTC
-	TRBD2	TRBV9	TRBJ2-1	CASSTSGVRYNEQFF	TGTGCCAGCAGCACAAGCGGGGTTAGGTACAATGAGCAGTTCTTC
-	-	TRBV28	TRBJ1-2	CASRPLGTSNYGYTF	TGTGCCAGCAGGCCTTTGGGGACTTCTAACTATGGCTACACCTTC
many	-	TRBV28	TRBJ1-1	CASRGRSNTEAFF	TGTGCCAGCAGGGGACGGTCGAACACTGAAGCTTTCTTT
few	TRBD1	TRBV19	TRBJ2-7	CASNQGTGGPYEQYF	TGTGCCAGTAACCAGGGGACAGGAGGACCCTACGAGCAGTACTTC
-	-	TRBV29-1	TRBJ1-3	CSVGGSGNTIYF	TGCAGCGTTGGGGGGTCTGGAAACACCATATATTTT
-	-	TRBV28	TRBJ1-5	CASSLSTAAYSNQPQHF	TGTGCCAGCAGTTTATCGACGGCAGCTTATAGCAATCAGCCCCAGCATTTT
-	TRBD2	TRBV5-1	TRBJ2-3	CASSLWSSGRTSVITDTQYF	TGCGCCAGCAGCTTGTGGTCTAGCGGGAGAACATCGGTCATTACAGATACGCAGTATTTT
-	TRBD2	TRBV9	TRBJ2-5	CASSVGSGSLAQYF	TGTGCCAGCAGCGTAGGGAGCGGGAGTTTGGCCCAGTACTTC
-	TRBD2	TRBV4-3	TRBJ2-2	CASSLGLAGGAGELFF	TGCGCCAGCAGCCTCGGACTAGCGGGAGGGGCCGGGGAGCTGTTTTTT
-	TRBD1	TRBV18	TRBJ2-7	CASSPGQDYEQYF	TGTGCCAGCTCACCGGGACAGGACTACGAGCAGTACTTC
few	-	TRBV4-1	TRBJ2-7	CASSAPEPYEQYF	TGCGCCAGCAGCGCACCAGAGCCCTACGAGCAGTACTTC
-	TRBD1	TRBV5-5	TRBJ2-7	CASSLGTGAYEQYF	TGTGCCAGCAGCTTGGGGACAGGGGCCTACGAGCAGTACTTC
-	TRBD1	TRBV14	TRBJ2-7	CASSQGQVSTYEQYF	TGCGCCAGCAGCCAAGGACAGGTCTCAACCTACGAGCAGTACTTC
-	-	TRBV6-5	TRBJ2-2	CASSSGPQRTGELFF	TGTGCCAGCAGTTCCGGGCCCCAGCGCACCGGGGAGCTGTTTTTT
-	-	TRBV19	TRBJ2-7	CASSSIVDYEQYF	TGTGCCAGTAGTAGTATAGTGGACTACGAGCAGTACTTC
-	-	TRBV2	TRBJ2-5	CASSEWVRETQYF	TGTGCCAGCAGTGAATGGGTCCGGGAGACCCAGTACTTC
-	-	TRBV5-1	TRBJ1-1	CASTYGRRDTEAFF	TGCGCCAGCACCTACGGGCGAAGGGACACTGAAGCTTTCTTT
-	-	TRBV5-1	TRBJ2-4	CASSLGQGKNIQYF	TGCGCCAGCAGCTTGGGGCAGGGTAAAAACATTCAGTACTTC